The rows below give T cell receptor beta chains drawn from one sample of a study of T cell repertoires in cytomegalovirus infection. MiXCR, run by TCRdb on the reads, gives a single entry per CDR3 protein. Counted here are nearly 550,000 distinct CDR3 sequences, about 15% occurring once; the ten biggest clones make up more than 20%. The material sequenced was CD8+ T cells from PBMCs. The receptors come from a human donor in good health (CMV status not recorded). Some clones in this sample may be carry-over from other donors' samples. Each CDR3 is given with its conserved first and last residue. The D gene is left open where the match is weak. Size tells how often a clone was seen (once, few, many) or the class of an expanded clone, and some rows leave it out.

TRBJ1-1	large	TRBV19	NA	TGTGCCAGTAGTACCCTCGGTCCCACTGAAGCTTTCTTT	CASSTLGPTEAFF
TRBJ1-1	NA	TRBV12-3/TRBV12-4	NA	TGTGCCAGCATTTCGGAAGGTAGGGGTCCACCTAAGAACACTGAAGCTTTCTTT	CASISEGRGPPKNTEAFF
TRBJ2-7	few	TRBV9	NA	TGTGCCAGCAGCCCTCGGGACATGTCCTACGAGCAGTACTTC	CASSPRDMSYEQYF
TRBJ1-5	NA	TRBV13	NA	TGTGCCAGCAGCTTAAGGTTTGGCCAGCCCCAGCATTTT	CASSLRFGQPQHF
TRBJ1-2	many	TRBV7-8	NA	TGTGCCAGCAGCTTAGGAAACTATGGCTACACCTTC	CASSLGNYGYTF
TRBJ1-4	many	TRBV28	TRBD1	TGTGCCAGCAGTTCCTCCGGGACAGGGTATGAAAAACTGTTTTTT	CASSSSGTGYEKLFF
TRBJ1-5	many	TRBV2	NA	TGTGCCAGCAGTGAAACCTCCAACAGGGTCGGTCAGCCCCAGCATTTT	CASSETSNRVGQPQHF
TRBJ1-5	NA	TRBV9	NA	TGTGCCAGCAGCCAGGCAGAAGGGGGTCAGCCCCAGCATTTT	CASSQAEGGQPQHF
TRBJ2-5	many	TRBV7-2	NA	TGTGCCAGCAGGCCCCCGGAGGGAGGAGGACCAGAGACCCAGTACTTC	CASRPPEGGGPETQYF
TRBJ1-2	NA	TRBV27	NA	TGTGCCAGCAGCCCTTCTTCAGGGGTCCTAAACTATGGCTACACCTTC	CASSPSSGVLNYGYTF
TRBJ1-2	NA	TRBV6-6	NA	TGTGCCAGCAGTTACTCGAGGCTCAGAGGCTATGGCTACACCTTC	CASSYSRLRGYGYTF
TRBJ2-7	many	TRBV6-1	TRBD1	TGTGCCAGCATCAAAACAGGGGGCTACGAGCAGTACTTC	CASIKTGGYEQYF
TRBJ1-1	few	TRBV7-9	TRBD1	TGTGCCAGCAGCTCCGGACAGGCCCGGGGAGCTTTCTTT	CASSSGQARGAFF
TRBJ2-2	NA	TRBV3-1	NA	TGTGCCACCGCTGTGGGGGCCTATACCGGGGAGCTGTTTTTT	CATAVGAYTGELFF
TRBJ1-1	NA	TRBV6-5	NA	TGTGCCAGCAGTTACTCGAGCAGTAACACTGAAGCTTTCTTT	CASSYSSSNTEAFF
TRBJ2-3	few	TRBV7-3	NA	TGTGCCAGCAGTGCCCCATCAGATACGCAGTATTTT	CASSAPSDTQYF
TRBJ2-1	NA	TRBV7-9	TRBD2	TGTGCCAGCAGCCCTAGCGGGGGCTTTGAGCAGTTCTTC	CASSPSGGFEQFF
TRBJ1-3	few	TRBV9	NA	TGTGCCAGCTCCGGGGTTTCTGGAAACACCATATATTTT	CASSGVSGNTIYF
TRBJ2-1	NA	TRBV20-1	TRBD2	TGCAGTGCTAGAGAGCTCCTAGCGGGGGGGCCGGAGCAGTTCTTC	CSARELLAGGPEQFF
TRBJ2-7	many	TRBV10-3	TRBD2	TGTGCCATCAGTGGACGTAGCGGGAGGACCTCCTACGAGCAGTACTTC	CAISGRSGRTSYEQYF
TRBJ2-3	few	TRBV2	NA	TGTGCCAGCCAGGTGTGGGGGACGAGTCCCACAGATACGCAGTATTTT	CASQVWGTSPTDTQYF
TRBJ1-3	few	TRBV2	NA	TGTGCCAGCAGTGATCTGCGGGGCGTGAACACCATATATTTT	CASSDLRGVNTIYF
TRBJ1-3	few	TRBV7-8	NA	TGTGCCAGCAGCCCCACGGCAGGGGCGAGGGGAAACACCATATATTTT	CASSPTAGARGNTIYF